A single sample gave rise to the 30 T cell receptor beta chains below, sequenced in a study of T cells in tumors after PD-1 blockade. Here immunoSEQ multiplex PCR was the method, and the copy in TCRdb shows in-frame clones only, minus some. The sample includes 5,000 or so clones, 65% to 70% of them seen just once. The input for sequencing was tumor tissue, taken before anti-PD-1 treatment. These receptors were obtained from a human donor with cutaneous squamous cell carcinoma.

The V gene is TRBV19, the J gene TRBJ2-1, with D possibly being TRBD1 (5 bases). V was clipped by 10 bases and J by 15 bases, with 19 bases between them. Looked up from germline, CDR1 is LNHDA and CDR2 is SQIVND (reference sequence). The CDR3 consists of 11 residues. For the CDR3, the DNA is TGTGCCACCATGGACCTGGGGCTCCTGTTCTTC. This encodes CATMDLGLLFF.

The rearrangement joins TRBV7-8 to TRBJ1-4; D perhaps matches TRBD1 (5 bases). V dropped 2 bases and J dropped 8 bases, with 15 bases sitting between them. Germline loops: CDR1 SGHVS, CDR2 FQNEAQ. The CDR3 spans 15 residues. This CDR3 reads CASSLNRPGPEKLFF. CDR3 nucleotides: TGTGCCAGCAGCTTAAACAGGCCCGGGCCCGAAAAACTGTTTTTT.

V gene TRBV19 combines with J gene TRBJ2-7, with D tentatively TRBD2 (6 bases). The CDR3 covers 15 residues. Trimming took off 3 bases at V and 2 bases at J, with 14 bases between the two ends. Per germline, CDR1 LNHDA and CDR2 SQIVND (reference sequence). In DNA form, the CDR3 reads TGTGCCAGTAGTATCGGCGGGGTAGGACCCTACGAGCAGTACTTC. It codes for CASSIGGVGPYEQYF.

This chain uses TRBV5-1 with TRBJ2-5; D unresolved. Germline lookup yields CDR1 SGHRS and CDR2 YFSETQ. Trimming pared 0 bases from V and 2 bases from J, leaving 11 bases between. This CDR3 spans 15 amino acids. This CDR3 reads CASSLGSQSQETQYF. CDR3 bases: TGCGCCAGCAGCTTGGGGAGTCAGTCGCAAGAGACCCAGTACTTC. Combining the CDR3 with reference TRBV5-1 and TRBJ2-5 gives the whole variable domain KAGVTQTPRYLIKTRGQQVTLSCSPISGHRSVSWYQQTPGQGLQFLFEYFSETQRNKGNFPGRFSGRQFSNSRSEMNVSTLELGDSALYLCASSLGSQSQETQYFGPGTRLLVL.

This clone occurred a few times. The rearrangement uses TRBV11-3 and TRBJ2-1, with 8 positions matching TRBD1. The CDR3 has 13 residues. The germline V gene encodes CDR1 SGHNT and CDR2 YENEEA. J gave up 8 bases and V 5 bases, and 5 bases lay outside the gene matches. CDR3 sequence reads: CASSVRGRDEQFF. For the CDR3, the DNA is TGTGCCAGCAGCGTCAGGGGGCGGGATGAGCAGTTCTTC.

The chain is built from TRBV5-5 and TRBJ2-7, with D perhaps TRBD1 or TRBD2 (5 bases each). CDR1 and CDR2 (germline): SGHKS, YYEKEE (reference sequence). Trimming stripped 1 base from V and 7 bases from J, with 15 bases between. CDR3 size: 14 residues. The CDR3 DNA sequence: TGTGCCAGCAGCTTGTACGAGGGGCGGGTAGAGCAGTACTTC. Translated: CASSLYEGRVEQYF.

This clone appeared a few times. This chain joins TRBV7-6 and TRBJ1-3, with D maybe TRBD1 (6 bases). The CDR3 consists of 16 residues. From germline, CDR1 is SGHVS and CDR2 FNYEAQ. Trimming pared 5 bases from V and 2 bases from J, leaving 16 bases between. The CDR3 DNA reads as TGTGCCAGCAGCCCTCCATACAGGGATGCTGGAAACACCATATATTTT. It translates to CASSPPYRDAGNTIYF.

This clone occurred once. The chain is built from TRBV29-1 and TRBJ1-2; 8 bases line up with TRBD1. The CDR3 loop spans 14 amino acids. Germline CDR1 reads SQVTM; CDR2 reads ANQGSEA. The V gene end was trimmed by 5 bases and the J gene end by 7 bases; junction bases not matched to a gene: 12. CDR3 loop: CSVLSQGALSGYTF. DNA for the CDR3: TGCAGCGTTCTTAGTCAGGGGGCTCTGTCTGGCTACACCTTC.

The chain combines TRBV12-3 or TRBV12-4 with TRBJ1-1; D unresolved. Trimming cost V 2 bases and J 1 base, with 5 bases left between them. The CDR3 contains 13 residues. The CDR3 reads CASSLMGNTEAFF. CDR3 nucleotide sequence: TGTGCCAGCAGTTTAATGGGGAACACTGAAGCTTTCTTT.

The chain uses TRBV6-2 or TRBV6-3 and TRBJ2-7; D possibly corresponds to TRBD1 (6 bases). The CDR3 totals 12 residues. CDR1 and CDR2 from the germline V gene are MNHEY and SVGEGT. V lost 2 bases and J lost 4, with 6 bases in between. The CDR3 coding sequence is TGTGCCAGCAGTTACGGACAGTACGAGCAGTACTTC. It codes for CASSYGQYEQYF.

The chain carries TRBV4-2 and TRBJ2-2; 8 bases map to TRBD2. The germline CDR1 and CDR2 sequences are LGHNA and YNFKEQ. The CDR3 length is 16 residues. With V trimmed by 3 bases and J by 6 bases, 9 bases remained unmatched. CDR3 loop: CASSQYGRGESGELFF. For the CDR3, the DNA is TGTGCCAGCAGCCAGTACGGGCGGGGGGAATCCGGGGAGCTGTTTTTT.

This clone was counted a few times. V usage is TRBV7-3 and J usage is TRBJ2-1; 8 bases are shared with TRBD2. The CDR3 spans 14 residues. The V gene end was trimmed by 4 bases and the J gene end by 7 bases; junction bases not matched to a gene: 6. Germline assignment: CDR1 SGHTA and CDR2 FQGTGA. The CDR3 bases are TGTGCCAGCAGCTCAGGACTAGCTGCGAATGAGCAGTTCTTC. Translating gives CASSSGLAANEQFF.

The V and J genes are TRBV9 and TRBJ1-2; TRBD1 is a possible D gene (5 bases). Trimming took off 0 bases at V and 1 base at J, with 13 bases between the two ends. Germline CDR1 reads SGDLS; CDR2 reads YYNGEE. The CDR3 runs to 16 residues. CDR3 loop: CASSVGGSFGNYGYTF. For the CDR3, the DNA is TGTGCCAGCAGCGTAGGGGGGTCCTTTGGTAACTATGGCTACACCTTC.

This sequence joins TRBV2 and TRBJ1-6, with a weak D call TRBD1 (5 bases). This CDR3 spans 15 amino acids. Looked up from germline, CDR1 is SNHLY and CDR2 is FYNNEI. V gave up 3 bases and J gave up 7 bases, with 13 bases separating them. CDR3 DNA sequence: TGTGCCAGCAGTGACGACCGGGACGGCAATTCACCCCTCCACTTT. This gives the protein CASSDDRDGNSPLHF. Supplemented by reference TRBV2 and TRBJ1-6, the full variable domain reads EPEVTQTPSHQVTQMGQEVILRCVPISNHLYFYWYRQILGQKVEFLVSFYNNEISEKSEIFDDQFSVERPDGSNFTLKIRSTKLEDSAMYFCASSDDRDGNSPLHFGNGTRLTVT.

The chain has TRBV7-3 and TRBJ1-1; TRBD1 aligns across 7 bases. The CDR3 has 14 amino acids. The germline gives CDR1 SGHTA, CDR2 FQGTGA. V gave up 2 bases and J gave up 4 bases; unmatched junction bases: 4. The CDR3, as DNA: TGTGCCAGCAGCTTAGGGTCAGGGGGCACTGAAGCTTTCTTT. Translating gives CASSLGSGGTEAFF.

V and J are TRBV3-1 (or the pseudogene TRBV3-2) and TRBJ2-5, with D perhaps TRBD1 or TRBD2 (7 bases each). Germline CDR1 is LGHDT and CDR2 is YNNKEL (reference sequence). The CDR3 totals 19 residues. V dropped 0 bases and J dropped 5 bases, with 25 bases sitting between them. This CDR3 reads CASSQEGGGGWAPRETQYF. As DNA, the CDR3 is TGTGCCAGCAGCCAAGAGGGAGGGGGCGGCTGGGCCCCAAGGGAGACCCAGTACTTC.

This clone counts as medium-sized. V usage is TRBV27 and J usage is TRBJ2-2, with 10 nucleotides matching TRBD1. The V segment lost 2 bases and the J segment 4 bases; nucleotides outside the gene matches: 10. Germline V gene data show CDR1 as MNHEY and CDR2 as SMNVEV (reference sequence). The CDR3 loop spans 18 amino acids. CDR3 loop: CASSLNVEGQGSTGELFF. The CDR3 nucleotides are TGTGCCAGCAGTTTAAATGTTGAGGGACAGGGGTCCACCGGGGAGCTGTTTTTT.

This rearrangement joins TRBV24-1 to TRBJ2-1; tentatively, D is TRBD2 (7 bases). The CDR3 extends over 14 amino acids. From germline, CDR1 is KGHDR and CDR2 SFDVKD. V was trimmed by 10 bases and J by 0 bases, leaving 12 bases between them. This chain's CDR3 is CATGGGSSYNEQFF. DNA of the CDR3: TGTGCCACGGGAGGGGGGAGCTCCTACAATGAGCAGTTCTTC.

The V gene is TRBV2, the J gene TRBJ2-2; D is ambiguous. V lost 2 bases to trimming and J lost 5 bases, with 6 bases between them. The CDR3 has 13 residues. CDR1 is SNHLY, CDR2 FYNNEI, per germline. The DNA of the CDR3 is TGTGCCAGCAGTGAACTGGGTACCGGGGAGCTGTTTTTT. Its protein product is CASSELGTGELFF. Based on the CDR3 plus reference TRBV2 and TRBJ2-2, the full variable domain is EPEVTQTPSHQVTQMGQEVILRCVPISNHLYFYWYRQILGQKVEFLVSFYNNEISEKSEIFDDQFSVERPDGSNFTLKIRSTKLEDSAMYFCASSELGTGELFFGEGSRLTVL.

The CDR3 here is CASSGGLSGANVLTF. CDR3 nucleotides: TGTGCCAGCAGCGGAGGGTTGTCTGGGGCCAACGTCCTGACTTTC. V gene TRBV5-6 combines with J gene TRBJ2-6; D may be TRBD2 (6 bases). V lost 4 bases and J lost 1, with 9 bases in between. From germline, CDR1 is SGHDT and CDR2 YYEEEE. The CDR3 totals 15 residues.

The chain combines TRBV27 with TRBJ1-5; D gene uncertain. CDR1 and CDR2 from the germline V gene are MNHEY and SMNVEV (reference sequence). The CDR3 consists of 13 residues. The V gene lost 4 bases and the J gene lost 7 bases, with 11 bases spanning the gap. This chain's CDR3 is CASSWRERQPQHF. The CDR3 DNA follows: TGTGCCAGCAGTTGGAGGGAGAGGCAGCCCCAGCATTTT.

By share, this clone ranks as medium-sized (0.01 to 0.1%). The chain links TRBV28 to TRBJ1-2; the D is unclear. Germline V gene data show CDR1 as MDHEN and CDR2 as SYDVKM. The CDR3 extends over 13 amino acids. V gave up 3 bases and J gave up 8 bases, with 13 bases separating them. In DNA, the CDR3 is TGTGCCAGCAGTTTGGCGAGGGCGAGAGGCTACACCTTC. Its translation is CASSLARARGYTF.

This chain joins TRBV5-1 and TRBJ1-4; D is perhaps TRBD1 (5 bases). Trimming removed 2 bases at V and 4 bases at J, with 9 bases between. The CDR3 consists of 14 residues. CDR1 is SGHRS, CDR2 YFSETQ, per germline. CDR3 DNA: TGCGCCAGCAGCTTCGGGGGGGATAATGAAAAACTGTTTTTT. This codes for CASSFGGDNEKLFF.

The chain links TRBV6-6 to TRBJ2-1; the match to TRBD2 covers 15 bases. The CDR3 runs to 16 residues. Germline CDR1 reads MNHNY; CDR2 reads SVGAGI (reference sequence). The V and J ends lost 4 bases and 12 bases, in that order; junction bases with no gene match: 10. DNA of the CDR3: TGTGCCAGCAGTTCCAAGGGACTAGCGGGGGGTAGTGGGCAGTTCTTC. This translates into CASSSKGLAGGSGQFF.

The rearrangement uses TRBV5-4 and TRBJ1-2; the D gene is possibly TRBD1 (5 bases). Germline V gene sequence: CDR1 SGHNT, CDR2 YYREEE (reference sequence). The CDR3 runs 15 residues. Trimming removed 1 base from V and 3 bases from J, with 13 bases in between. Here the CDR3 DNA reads TGTGCCAGCAGCTTGAGCTCAGGGCGGGACTATGGCTACACCTTC. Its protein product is CASSLSSGRDYGYTF.

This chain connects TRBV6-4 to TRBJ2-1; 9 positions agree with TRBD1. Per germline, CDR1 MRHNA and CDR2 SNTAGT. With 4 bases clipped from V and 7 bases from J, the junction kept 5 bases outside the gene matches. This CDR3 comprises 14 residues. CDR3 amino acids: CASSADRGRNEQFF. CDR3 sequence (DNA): TGTGCCAGCAGTGCGGACAGGGGACGGAATGAGCAGTTCTTC.

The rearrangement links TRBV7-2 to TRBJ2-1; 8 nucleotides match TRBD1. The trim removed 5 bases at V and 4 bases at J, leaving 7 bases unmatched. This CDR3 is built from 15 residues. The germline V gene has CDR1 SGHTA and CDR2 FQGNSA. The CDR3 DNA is TGTGCCAGCAGCCCAGACAGGGGCGAATACAATGAGCAGTTCTTC. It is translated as CASSPDRGEYNEQFF.

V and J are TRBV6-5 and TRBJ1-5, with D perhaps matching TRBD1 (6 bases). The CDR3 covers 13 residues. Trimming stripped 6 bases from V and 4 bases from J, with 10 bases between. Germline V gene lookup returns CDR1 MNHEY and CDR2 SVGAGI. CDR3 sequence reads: CASRGHPNQPQHF. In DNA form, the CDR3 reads TGTGCCAGCAGGGGACACCCGAATCAGCCCCAGCATTTT.

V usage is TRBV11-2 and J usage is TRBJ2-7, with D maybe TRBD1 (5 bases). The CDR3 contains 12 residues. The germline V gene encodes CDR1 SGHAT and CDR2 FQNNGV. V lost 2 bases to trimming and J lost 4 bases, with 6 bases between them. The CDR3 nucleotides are TGTGCCAGCAGCTTACAGGGATACGAGCAGTACTTC. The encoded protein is CASSLQGYEQYF.

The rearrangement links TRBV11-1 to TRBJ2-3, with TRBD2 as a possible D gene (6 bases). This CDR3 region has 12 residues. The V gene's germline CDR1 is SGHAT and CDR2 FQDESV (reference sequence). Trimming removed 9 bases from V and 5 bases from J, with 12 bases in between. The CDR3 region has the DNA TGTGCCAGTAGCCGGGGAGGAGATACGCAGTATTTT. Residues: CASSRGGDTQYF.